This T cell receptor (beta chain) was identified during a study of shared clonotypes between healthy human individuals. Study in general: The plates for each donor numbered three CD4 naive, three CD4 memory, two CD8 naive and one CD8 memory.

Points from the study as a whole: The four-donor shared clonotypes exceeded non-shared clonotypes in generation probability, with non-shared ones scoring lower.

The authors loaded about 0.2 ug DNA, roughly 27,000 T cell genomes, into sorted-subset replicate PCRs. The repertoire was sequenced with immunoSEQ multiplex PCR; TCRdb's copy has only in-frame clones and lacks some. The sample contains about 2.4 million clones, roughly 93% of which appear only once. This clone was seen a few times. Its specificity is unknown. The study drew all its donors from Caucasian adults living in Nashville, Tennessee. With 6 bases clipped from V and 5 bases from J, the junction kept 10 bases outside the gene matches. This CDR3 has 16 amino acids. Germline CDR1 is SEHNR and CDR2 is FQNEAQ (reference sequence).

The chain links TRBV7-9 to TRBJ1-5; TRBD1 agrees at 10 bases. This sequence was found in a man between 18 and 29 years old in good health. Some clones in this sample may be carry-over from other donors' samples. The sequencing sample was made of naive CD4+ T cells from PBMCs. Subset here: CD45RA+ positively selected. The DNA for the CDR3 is TGTGCCAGCAGTTCCTTCGCCGGGACAGGGGATCAGCCCCAGCATTTT. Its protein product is CASSSFAGTGDQPQHF.